This T cell receptor beta chain was observed in a study of neoadjuvant anti-PD-1 for oral cavity cancer (dated by TCRdb to the early 2020s). For context, the study as a whole: Patients mostly received three to four biweekly doses of nivolumab at 3 mg/kg before curative-intent surgical resection. A fourth nivolumab dose was given around day 43 to patients without progression, and definitive surgical resection was performed in those patients on days 50-56. Responders were defined as patients with complete response, partial response or stable disease by RECIST 1.1; non-responders were defined as patients with progression. The parent correlative cohort had over ten patients and a response rate of over 25%. General findings and caveats noted by the study authors: Higher pretreatment blood Treg/Th17 ratios correlated with higher pretreatment blood TCRbeta clonality and lower post-treatment tumor TCRbeta clonality. Within PBMCs, T cell clonality (Gini index) was significantly higher in non-responders than responders after neoadjuvant nivolumab. TCR analyses included only three patients per response group, and the authors called for larger cohorts for validation.

For deep sequencing, each PBMC sample was run in six replicates, with libraries mostly built from 400 to 550 ng of input genomic DNA. Following the manufacturer's instructions, the team built TCRbeta libraries using the immunoSEQ hsTCRbeta kit. An Illumina NovaSeq 6000 S4 flow cell was used to sequence the final libraries, which had first been combined to 3 nM. In the source study's methods: The immunoSEQ Analyzer was used for raw data preprocessing and quality control. The analysis was limited to productive rearrangements, and each clonotype was defined by a unique CDR3 amino acid sequence. Repertoire clonality was estimated as the Gini-Simpson index, computed with the R package tcR. Student's t test was used to compare Gini indices, and Pearson correlation was used to assess associations with tumor size change. TCRdb limited this immuneACCESS table to in-frame rearrangements with V and J called. A share of clones is missing; checked studies link under half to unresolved V genes, and the rest is unexplained. V and J calls and clone size are given by that table; D and trimming were obtained from the DNA. Here the sample has several thousand clones; roughly 71% occur a single time. In total, the top ten clones hold 2.5% to 3.5% of the sample.

The CDR3 has 14 amino acids, counting the end cysteine and phenylalanine. Only the CDR3 region is kept as DNA, spanning 42 bases read in frame from base 1. Reading the germline V gene gives CDR1 KGHSH and CDR2 LQKENI. The junction shows trimming of 6 bases on V and 2 bases on J, and the gene matches do not reach 3 bases of it. This clone has a handful of counts. It has no known antigen specificity. Base qualities are not recorded, but no much larger clone differs from it by a single base. Reading the label with the study, this specimen's time point is: after neoadjuvant nivolumab, at surgical resection. Patients were newly diagnosed with stage II-IVA oral cavity squamous cell carcinoma and had received no prior systemic or radiation treatment. Everyone in the cohort had locally advanced, HPV-negative oral cavity squamous cell carcinoma. No culture maintenance or expansion was done, as the peripheral blood mononuclear cells went straight to analysis. Samples came from a longitudinal correlative study of a single-arm phase II trial of neoadjuvant nivolumab in oral cavity squamous cell carcinoma. Genomic DNA-based TCRbeta sequencing was performed on subject-matched pre- and post-treatment PBMCs and tumors from three responders and three non-responders. Peripheral blood mononuclear cells were collected before nivolumab treatment and were collected again after treatment, at the time of surgery. Genomic DNA was isolated from PBMCs using the Maxwell RSC DNA from Cells kit.

This TCR derives from a person aged 40-85 years with oral cavity squamous cell carcinoma. The chain is assembled from TRBV18 and TRBJ2-3; TRBD2 agrees with 9 junctional bases. The sample was PBMCs, taken after nivolumab (anti-PD-1) treatment. The CDR3 in this case is CASSSSGTTDTQYF. The nucleotide sequence is TGTGCCAGCTCGTCTAGCGGGACCACAGATACGCAGTATTTT.